The subject of this entry is one T cell receptor (beta chain). This clone was picked up one time. No cognate antigen has been identified for it. Base qualities were left out, and no much larger clone turns up one base away. According to the germline V gene, CDR1 reads MDHEN and CDR2 reads SYDVKM. V was cut back by 6 bases and J by 6 bases, leaving a gap of 15 bases between them. From the cysteine through the valine, the CDR3 covers 13 amino acids. Of all the DNA, just the CDR3 is kept, 39 bases in frame from base 1. In the prospective study, participants were roughly 18 to 95 years old, resided in around 25 geographic areas of the United States, and were enrolled through a virtual design. In the prospective study, participants were assigned to cohorts based on the clinical history participants reported in a screening survey and a study questionnaire. Exposed participants were defined as having been in contact with someone with a PCR-confirmed or clinician-diagnosed COVID-19 case within 2 weeks of study entry. In the prospective study, mobile phlebotomists collected whole blood, serum and a nasopharyngeal or oropharyngeal swab from each participant. Additional blood draws and questionnaires over an approximately two-month period could optionally be provided by prospective study participants. Blood samples from the prospective study were shipped frozen or at room temperature prior to DNA extraction.

The data were taken from a study of blood T cell repertoires in COVID-19 (dated by TCRdb to 2019 to 2021). At the level of the whole study: Samples from collaborators originated in the United States, Italy and Spain and spanned both the acute and convalescent phases of COVID-19. The repertoires were released in a freely available public database intended as a resource for research on the immune response to SARS-CoV-2. The samples were drawn from the first 160 participants of the ongoing ImmuneRACE study and from some 1,300 subjects provided by 6 global collaborators. Nearly every sample came with metadata listing a de-identified subject ID, COVID-19 status, age in years and sex. Deeply sampled blood TCRbeta repertoires from subjects exposed to, actively infected with, or recovered from COVID-19 were included in the dataset. The prospective study material was composed of cDNA or gDNA derived from T cells, B-cell-depleted T cells, or PBMCs. HLA class I and class II types, where available, came from metadata supplied by the sample provider rather than from assay-based typing.

Study-wide findings and limitations: Clinical and demographic metadata were provided uncurated, with the amount varying by source and participant.

TCRbeta CDR3 regions were amplified from genomic DNA by means of the immunoSEQ Assay, a bias-controlled multiplex PCR. Per the original workflow: Within the assay, amplification of reference gene primers was used to estimate how many nucleated cells each sample contained. To quantify the absolute abundance of each unique TCRbeta CDR3 rearrangement, sequence reads were collapsed and filtered. For each sample, productive Simpson clonality was calculated by taking the square root of Simpson's diversity index across productive rearrangements. The clones in this table, taken by TCRdb from immuneACCESS, are in-frame only. Not every clone is retained; where verified, under half of the shortfall comes from an unresolved V gene, and the cause of the rest is unknown. The D gene and trimming were derived from the DNA, and the V and J assignments and clone size from that table. This sample comprises 220,000 or so clones, 85% to 90% of them detected only once. In total, the top ten clones hold about 1% of the sample.

The rearranged segments are TRBV28 and TRBJ2-7; TRBD1 might be the D gene, on 6 matching bases. Input material: PBMCs or T cells enriched from blood (not recorded which). The clonotype comes from a man aged 50 or older who had been exposed to COVID-19. The CDR3 amino acid sequence is: CASSTTQGTEQYV. DNA sequence: TGTGCCAGCAGCACTACACAGGGTACCGAGCAGTACGTC.